This T cell receptor beta chain was retrieved from a study of OX40 agonist ivuxolimab in advanced cancers. Looking at the study overall: The patients received ivuxolimab by intravenous route every 2 weeks at 0.01 to 10 mg/kg. The study's findings and limits: By week 6 at 0.1 to 3.0 mg/kg, blood CD4+ and CD8+ T cells had expanded clonally. Average numbers of expanded clones were greater in CD8+ T cells than in CD4+.

Some clones are missing from TCRdb's copy, which holds only in-frame ones; the method was immunoSEQ multiplex PCR. The sample includes approximately 66,000 clones, 85% of them seen just once. Regarding this clone: Its antigen is currently unknown.

The CDR3 sequence is 18 residues long. Trimming removed 3 bases at V and 0 bases at J, with 20 bases between. CDR1 and CDR2 (germline): SEHNR, FQNEAQ (reference sequence). The specimen was CD4+ or CD8+ T cells sorted from blood, collected in a trial of the OX40 agonist ivuxolimab. This chain connects TRBV7-9 to TRBJ1-2; possible D gene TRBD1, 5 bases. This TCR derives from an adult with an advanced solid tumor such as melanoma, head and neck, liver or kidney cancer. The CDR3, as DNA: TGTGCCAGCAGCTTTTTCAGGGCCCCAATACCAGCTAACTATGGCTACACCTTC. Its translation is CASSFFRAPIPANYGYTF.